This TCR beta chain was observed in a study of T cell changes during pregnancy in multiple sclerosis. This clone is medium-sized within its sample. The CDR3 extends over 13 amino acids. V was clipped by 6 bases and J by 5 bases, with 13 bases between them. Germline CDR1 reads LNHDA; CDR2 reads SQIVND (reference sequence). Measured with immunoSEQ multiplex PCR; TCRdb has only the in-frame clones, and not every one. The sample shows approximately 44,000 clones, more than 85% of them seen only once. The chain joins TRBV19 to TRBJ1-1; the D gene is possibly TRBD1 (6 bases). The receptor was derived from a female donor in good health, enrolled as a control in a pregnancy study. The sample was CD4+ T cells from peripheral blood mononuclear cells, taken in the second trimester of pregnancy. The DNA of the CDR3 is TGTGCCAGTAGGCAAGGGGGTCGGACTGAAGCTTTCTTT. Translation: CASRQGGRTEAFF. Full variable domain (missing parts from reference TRBV19 and TRBJ1-1): DGGITQSPKYLFRKEGQNVTLSCEQNLNHDAMYWYRQDPGQGLRLIYYSQIVNDFQKGDIAEGYSVSREKKESFPLTVTSAQKNPTAFYLCASRQGGRTEAFFGQGTRLTVV.